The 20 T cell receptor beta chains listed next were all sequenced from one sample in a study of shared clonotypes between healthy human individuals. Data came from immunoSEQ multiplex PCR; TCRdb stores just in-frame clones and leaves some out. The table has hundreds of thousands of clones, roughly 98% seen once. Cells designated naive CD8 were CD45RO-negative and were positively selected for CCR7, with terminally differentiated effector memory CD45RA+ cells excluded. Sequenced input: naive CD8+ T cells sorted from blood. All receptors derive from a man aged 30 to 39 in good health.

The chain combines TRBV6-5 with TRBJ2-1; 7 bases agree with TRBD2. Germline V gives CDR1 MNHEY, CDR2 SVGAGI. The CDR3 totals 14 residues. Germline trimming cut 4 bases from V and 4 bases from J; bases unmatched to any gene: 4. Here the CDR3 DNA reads TGTGCCAGCAGTTCCGGGGGGTTGTACAATGAGCAGTTCTTC. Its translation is CASSSGGLYNEQFF.

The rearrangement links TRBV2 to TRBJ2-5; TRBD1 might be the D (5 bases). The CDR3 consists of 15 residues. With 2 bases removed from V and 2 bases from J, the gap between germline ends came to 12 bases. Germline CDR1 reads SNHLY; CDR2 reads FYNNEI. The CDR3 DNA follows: TGTGCCAGCAGTGAATACAGGAGTAAACAAGAGACCCAGTACTTC. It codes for CASSEYRSKQETQYF.

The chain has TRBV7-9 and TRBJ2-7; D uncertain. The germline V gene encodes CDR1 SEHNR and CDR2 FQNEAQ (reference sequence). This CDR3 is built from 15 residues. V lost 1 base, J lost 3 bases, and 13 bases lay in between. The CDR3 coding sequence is TGTGCCAGCAGCTTAGTTTTGGGCAGAGTCTACGAGCAGTACTTC. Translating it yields CASSLVLGRVYEQYF.

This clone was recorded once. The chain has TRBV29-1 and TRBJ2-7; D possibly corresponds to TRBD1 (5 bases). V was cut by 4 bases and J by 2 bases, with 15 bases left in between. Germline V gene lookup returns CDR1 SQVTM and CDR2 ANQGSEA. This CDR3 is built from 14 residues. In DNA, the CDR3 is TGCAGCGTTGTTCCGGGCAGGGCCGCCTACGAGCAGTACTTC. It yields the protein CSVVPGRAAYEQYF.

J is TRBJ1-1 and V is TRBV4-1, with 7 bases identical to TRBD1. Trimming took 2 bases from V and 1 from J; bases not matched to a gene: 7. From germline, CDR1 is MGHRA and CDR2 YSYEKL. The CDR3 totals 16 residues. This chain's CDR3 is CASSQPRTGGNTEAFF. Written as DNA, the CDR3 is TGCGCCAGCAGCCAACCTCGGACAGGAGGGAACACTGAAGCTTTCTTT.

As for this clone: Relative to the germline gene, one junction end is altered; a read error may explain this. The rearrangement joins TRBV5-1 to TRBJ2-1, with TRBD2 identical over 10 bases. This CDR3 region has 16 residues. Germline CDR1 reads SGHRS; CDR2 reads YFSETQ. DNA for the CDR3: TGCGCCAGCAGCTTAAGCGGGAGGGCCTACTACGATGAGCAGTTCTTC. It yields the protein CASSLSGRAYYDEQFF.

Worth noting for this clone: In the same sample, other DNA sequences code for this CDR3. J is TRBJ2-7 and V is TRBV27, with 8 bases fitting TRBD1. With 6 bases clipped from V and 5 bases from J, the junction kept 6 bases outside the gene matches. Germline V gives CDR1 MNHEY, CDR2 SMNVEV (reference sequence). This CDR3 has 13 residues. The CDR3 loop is CASSPGQGNEQYF. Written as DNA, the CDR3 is TGTGCCAGCAGCCCCGGACAGGGTAACGAGCAGTACTTC.

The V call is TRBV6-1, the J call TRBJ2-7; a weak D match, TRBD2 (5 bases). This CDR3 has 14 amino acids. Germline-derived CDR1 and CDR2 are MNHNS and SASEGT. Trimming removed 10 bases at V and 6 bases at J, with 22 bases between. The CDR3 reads CAIHPGTLAREQYF. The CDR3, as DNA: TGTGCCATTCATCCGGGAACCCTGGCTCGCGAGCAGTACTTC.

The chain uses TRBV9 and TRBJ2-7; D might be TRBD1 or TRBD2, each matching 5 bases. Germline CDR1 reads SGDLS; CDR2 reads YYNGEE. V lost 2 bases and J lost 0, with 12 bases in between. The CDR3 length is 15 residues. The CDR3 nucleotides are TGTGCCAGCAGCGTGGGGGACGGGGTCTCCTACGAGCAGTACTTC. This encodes CASSVGDGVSYEQYF.

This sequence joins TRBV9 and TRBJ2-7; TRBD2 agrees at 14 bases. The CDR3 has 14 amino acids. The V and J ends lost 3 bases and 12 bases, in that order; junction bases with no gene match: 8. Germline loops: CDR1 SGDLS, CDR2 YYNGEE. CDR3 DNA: TGTGCCAGCAGCGAGGGGACTAGCGGGAGCGTTACGTACTTC. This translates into CASSEGTSGSVTYF.

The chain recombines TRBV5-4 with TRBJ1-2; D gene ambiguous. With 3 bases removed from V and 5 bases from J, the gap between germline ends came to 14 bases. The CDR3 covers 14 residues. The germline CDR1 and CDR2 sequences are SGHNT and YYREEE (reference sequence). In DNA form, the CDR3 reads TGTGCCAGCAGCTGGGAGGTTTCCTCGTATGGCTACACCTTC. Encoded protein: CASSWEVSSYGYTF.

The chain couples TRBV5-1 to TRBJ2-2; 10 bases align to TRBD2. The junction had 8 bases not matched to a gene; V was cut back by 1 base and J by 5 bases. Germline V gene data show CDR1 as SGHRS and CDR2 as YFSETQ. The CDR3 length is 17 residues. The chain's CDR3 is CASSLLPSGSRTGELFF. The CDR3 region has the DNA TGCGCCAGCAGCTTGTTGCCTAGCGGGAGTCGAACCGGGGAGCTGTTTTTT.

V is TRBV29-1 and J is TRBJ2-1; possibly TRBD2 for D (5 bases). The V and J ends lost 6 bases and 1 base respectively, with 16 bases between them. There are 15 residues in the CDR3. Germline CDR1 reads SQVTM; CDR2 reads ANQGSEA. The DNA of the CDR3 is TGCAGCGTCAAACGCCTGGGAGATTCCTACAATGAGCAGTTCTTC. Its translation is CSVKRLGDSYNEQFF.

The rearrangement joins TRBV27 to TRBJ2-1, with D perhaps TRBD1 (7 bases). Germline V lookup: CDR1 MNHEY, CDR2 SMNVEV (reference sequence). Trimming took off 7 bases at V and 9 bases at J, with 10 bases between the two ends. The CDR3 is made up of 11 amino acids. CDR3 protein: CASNQGGEQFF. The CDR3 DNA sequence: TGTGCCAGCAACCAGGGGGGTGAGCAGTTCTTC.

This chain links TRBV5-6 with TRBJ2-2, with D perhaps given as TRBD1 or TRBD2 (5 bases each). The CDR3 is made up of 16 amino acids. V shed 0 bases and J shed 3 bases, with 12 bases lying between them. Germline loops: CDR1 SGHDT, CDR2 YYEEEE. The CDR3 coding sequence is TGTGCCAGCAGCTTGGCACCCGGGACGTACACCGGGGAGCTGTTTTTT. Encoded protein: CASSLAPGTYTGELFF.

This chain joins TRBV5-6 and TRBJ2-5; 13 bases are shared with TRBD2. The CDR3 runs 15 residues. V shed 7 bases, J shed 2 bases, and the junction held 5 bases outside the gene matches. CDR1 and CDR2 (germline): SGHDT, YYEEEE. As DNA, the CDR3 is TGTGCCAGCTCGACTAGCGGGAGGCTTCAAGAGACCCAGTACTTC. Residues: CASSTSGRLQETQYF.

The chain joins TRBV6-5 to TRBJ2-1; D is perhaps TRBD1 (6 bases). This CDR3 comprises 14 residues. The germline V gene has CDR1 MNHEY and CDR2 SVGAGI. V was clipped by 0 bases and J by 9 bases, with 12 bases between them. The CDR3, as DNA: TGTGCCAGCAGTTACTCTAAACAGGGCGTTGAGCAGTTCTTC. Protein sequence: CASSYSKQGVEQFF.

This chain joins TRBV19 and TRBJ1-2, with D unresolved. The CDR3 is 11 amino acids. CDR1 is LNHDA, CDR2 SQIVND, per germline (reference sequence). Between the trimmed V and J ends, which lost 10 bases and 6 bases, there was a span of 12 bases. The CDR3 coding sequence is TGTGCCACCACAGATCACGATGGCTACACCTTC. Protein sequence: CATTDHDGYTF.

CDR3 nucleotides: TGTGCCAGCAGAGGGGACTCCTACAATGAGCAGTTCTTC. This gives the protein CASRGDSYNEQFF. J is TRBJ2-1 and V is TRBV25-1; TRBD1 is a possible D gene (5 bases). CDR1 is MGHDK and CDR2 is SYGVNS in the germline V gene. V gave up 6 bases and J gave up 0 bases, with 6 bases separating them. The CDR3 consists of 13 residues.

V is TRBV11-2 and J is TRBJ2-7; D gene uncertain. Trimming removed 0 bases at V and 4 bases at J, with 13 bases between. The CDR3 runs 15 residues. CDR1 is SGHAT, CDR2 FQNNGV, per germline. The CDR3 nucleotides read TGTGCCAGCAGCTTAGACAGAGGAAAGACTTACGAGCAGTACTTC. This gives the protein CASSLDRGKTYEQYF.